This TCR beta chain appears in the sequencing data of a study of OX40 agonist ivuxolimab in advanced cancers. Study in general: Among those treated, three patients had partial responses, one with hepatocellular carcinoma and two with cutaneous melanoma. Study-wide results and limits: At 0.1 to 3.0 mg/kg, CD4+ and CD8+ blood T cells expanded clonally by week 6. The mean number of expanded clones was higher in CD8+ T cells than in CD4+.

This clone was found a few times. Its target is not known. V was clipped by 4 bases and J by 7 bases, with 17 bases between them. The CDR3 totals 14 residues. Germline V gives CDR1 SQVTM, CDR2 ANQGSEA. TCRdb's table, derived via immunoSEQ multiplex PCR, lists solely in-frame clones and lacks some. Among 50,000 to 55,000 clones listed, approximately 91% were seen once. The sample in question was CD4+ or CD8+ T cells sorted from blood, obtained in a trial of the OX40 agonist ivuxolimab. The receptor was isolated from an adult with an advanced solid tumor such as melanoma, head and neck, liver or kidney cancer. The V call is TRBV29-1, the J call TRBJ2-1; no clear D. The CDR3 is CSVVGFVNWNEQFF. CDR3 DNA: TGCAGCGTTGTAGGGTTCGTGAATTGGAATGAGCAGTTCTTC.